This TCR beta chain derives from a study of blood T cell repertoires in COVID-19. Study-wide context: Sources were T cells, B-cell-depleted T cells, or PBMCs; the material itself was cDNA or gDNA.

V lost 4 bases, J lost 3 bases, and 5 bases stayed unmatched. Germline assignment: CDR1 KGHDR and CDR2 SFDVKD. The CDR3 contains 15 residues. Using immunoSEQ multiplex PCR, the repertoire was profiled, and TCRdb retains in-frame clones only, with some absent. Here the sample spans about 240,000 clones, about 82% being singletons. This clone was detected a few times. V gene TRBV24-1 combines with J gene TRBJ2-3, with TRBD1 matching 8 bases. The receptor was derived from a man aged 50 to 60 with COVID-19, enrolled during active disease. Sequencing used peripheral blood. The CDR3 DNA follows: TGTGCCACCAGTGAAAGGACAGGGTGGACAGATACGCAGTATTTT. It is translated as CATSERTGWTDTQYF.